A single sample gave rise to the 26 T cell receptor beta chains below, sequenced in a study of shared clonotypes between healthy human individuals. The protocol was immunoSEQ multiplex PCR, while the TCRdb copy is restricted to in-frame clones and leaves out a portion. Here the sample spans about 1.5 million clones, around 95% being singletons. Sequenced material: naive CD4+ T cells sorted from blood. Subset: CD45RA+ positively selected. The receptors were sampled from a man aged 30 to 45 in good health.

The chain couples TRBV28 to TRBJ2-1; a possible D gene is TRBD1 (6 bases). The germline V and J ends were trimmed by 8 bases and 3 bases, with 14 bases remaining between them. The CDR3 length is 14 residues. Germline CDR1 MDHEN, CDR2 SYDVKM. CDR3: CASGTQGFYNEQFF. The CDR3 region has the DNA TGTGCCAGCGGAACGCAGGGGTTCTACAATGAGCAGTTCTTC.

Many counts were recorded for this clone. The CDR3 here is CASSQGSSGATDTQYF. CDR3 DNA: TGTGCCAGCAGCCAGGGGTCTAGCGGGGCCACAGATACGCAGTATTTT. J is TRBJ2-3 and V is TRBV7-9; 9 nucleotides line up with TRBD2. This CDR3 contains 16 residues. Per germline, CDR1 SEHNR and CDR2 FQNEAQ (reference sequence). The V and J ends lost 5 bases and 2 bases, in that order; junction bases with no gene match: 8.

The rearrangement joins TRBV28 to TRBJ2-7; D perhaps matches TRBD2 (6 bases). CDR1 and CDR2 (germline): MDHEN, SYDVKM. The V and J ends lost 6 bases and 1 base respectively, with 16 bases between them. The CDR3 covers 15 residues. CDR3 DNA sequence: TGTGCCAGCAGGATCTCGGGGGAGTCATCCTACGAGCAGTACTTC. Translated, it gives CASRISGESSYEQYF.

As for this clone: Other DNA sequences of this sample code for an identical CDR3. The chain is built from TRBV18 and TRBJ2-5; D might be TRBD2 (5 bases). The V gene lost 2 bases and the J gene lost 5 bases, with 6 bases spanning the gap. The V gene's germline CDR1 is KGHSH and CDR2 LQKENI. There are 12 residues in the CDR3. The CDR3 coding sequence is TGTGCCAGCTCACCAGGCGGGGAGACCCAGTACTTC. It yields the protein CASSPGGETQYF.

The V gene is TRBV19, the J gene TRBJ2-7; perhaps TRBD2 as D (6 bases). Germline assignment: CDR1 LNHDA and CDR2 SQIVND (reference sequence). The CDR3 consists of 15 residues. V was trimmed by 3 bases and J by 5 bases, leaving 17 bases between them. The CDR3 DNA sequence: TGTGCCAGTAGTATCCCCGGACTAAGTCAAGACGAGCAGTACTTC. As protein: CASSIPGLSQDEQYF. Based on the CDR3 plus reference TRBV19 and TRBJ2-7, the full variable domain is DGGITQSPKYLFRKEGQNVTLSCEQNLNHDAMYWYRQDPGQGLRLIYYSQIVNDFQKGDIAEGYSVSREKKESFPLTVTSAQKNPTAFYLCASSIPGLSQDEQYFGPGTRLTVT.

The V call is TRBV18, the J call TRBJ2-7, with unresolved D. The CDR3 extends over 13 amino acids. The V gene lost 1 base and the J gene lost 6 bases, with 10 bases spanning the gap. Looked up from germline, CDR1 is KGHSH and CDR2 is LQKENI. The CDR3 sequence: CASSPLVTAEQYF. The CDR3 DNA reads TGTGCCAGCTCACCACTCGTAACTGCCGAGCAGTACTTC.

The chain carries TRBV6-6 and TRBJ2-1; 9 nucleotides match TRBD1. V shed 5 bases, J shed 4 bases, and the junction held 6 bases outside the gene matches. The germline V gene encodes CDR1 MNHNY and CDR2 SVGAGI (reference sequence). The CDR3 covers 15 residues. This CDR3 reads CASSKGQGAYNEQFF. The CDR3 DNA reads as TGTGCCAGCAGTAAGGGACAGGGTGCGTACAATGAGCAGTTCTTC.

This clone was recorded only once. The gene calls are TRBV7-2 and TRBJ1-5; D possibly corresponds to TRBD1 (6 bases). V was clipped by 0 bases and J by 1 base, with 7 bases between them. CDR3 length: 15 residues. The germline CDR1 and CDR2 sequences are SGHTA and FQGNSA. CDR3 loop: CASSLARGSNQPQHF. CDR3 coding DNA: TGTGCCAGCAGCTTAGCGAGGGGGAGCAATCAGCCCCAGCATTTT.

The V call is TRBV4-1, the J call TRBJ1-1; D is possibly TRBD1 (5 bases). The V gene's germline CDR1 is MGHRA and CDR2 YSYEKL. The CDR3 totals 14 residues. V dropped 5 bases and J dropped 4 bases, with 14 bases sitting between them. CDR3 amino acids: CASSSLPGITEAFF. CDR3 bases: TGCGCCAGCAGCTCCTTACCAGGGATCACTGAAGCTTTCTTT.

DNA of the CDR3: TGTGCCAGCAGCTTGACAGCTCAAGAGACCCAGTACTTC. This translates into CASSLTAQETQYF. The J gene is TRBJ2-5, the V gene TRBV11-3, with D perhaps matching TRBD1 (5 bases). The CDR3 totals 13 residues. Trimming took off 3 bases at V and 2 bases at J, with 7 bases between the two ends. Germline V gene lookup returns CDR1 SGHNT and CDR2 YENEEA.

The chain uses TRBV11-2 and TRBJ1-3; 9 bases line up with TRBD1. The CDR3 runs to 19 residues. Germline CDR1 reads SGHAT; CDR2 reads FQNNGV. V shed 5 bases and J 0 bases; nucleotides not matched to a gene: 14. The CDR3 loop reads CASSRTGTGTQPSGNTIYF. CDR3 in DNA: TGTGCCAGCAGCCGAACCGGGACAGGGACCCAACCCTCTGGAAACACCATATATTTT.

This clone appeared a few times. The chain has TRBV21-1 and TRBJ2-1; TRBD1 is the table's D call and was not checked against the DNA. TRBV21-1 counts as a pseudogene. The CDR3 contains 16 residues. The CDR3 spells CASSKRLDNSYNEQFF. For the CDR3, the DNA is TGTGCCAGCAGCAAACGATTGGACAACTCCTACAATGAGCAGTTCTTC.

The J gene is TRBJ2-7, the V gene TRBV7-9; 7 nucleotides match TRBD2. After removal of 5 bases from V and 13 bases from J, the junction contained 8 bases not matched to a gene. CDR1 is SEHNR and CDR2 is FQNEAQ in the germline V gene (reference sequence). The CDR3 is 11 amino acids. CDR3 loop: CASSTGGYAYF. Here the CDR3 DNA reads TGTGCCAGCAGCACCGGGGGGTATGCATACTTC.

V gene TRBV15 combines with J gene TRBJ2-1; 7 bases agree with TRBD2. With 0 bases clipped from V and 9 bases from J, the junction kept 8 bases outside the gene matches. The CDR3 totals 15 residues. Germline-derived CDR1 and CDR2 are LNHNV and YYDKDF (reference sequence). CDR3 coding DNA: TGTGCCACCAGCAGAGATGGACTAGGATTCGGTGAGCAGTTCTTC. This encodes CATSRDGLGFGEQFF.

V gene TRBV27 combines with J gene TRBJ1-5; D ambiguous. The CDR3 totals 15 residues. The ends were cut back, 0 bases at V and 4 bases at J, with 10 bases in the middle. Germline loops: CDR1 MNHEY, CDR2 SMNVEV (reference sequence). The CDR3 coding sequence is TGTGCCAGCAGTTTATCGTGGCAGCCTAATCAGCCCCAGCATTTT. This sequence encodes CASSLSWQPNQPQHF.

The rearrangement uses TRBV7-2 and TRBJ2-1; TRBD2 agrees at 10 bases. The V gene's germline CDR1 is SGHTA and CDR2 FQGNSA. V lost 4 bases and J lost 3; bases outside the gene matches: 15. The CDR3 has 19 residues. Here the CDR3 DNA reads TGTGCCAGCAGCTCCCTCTTTGGGAGCGGGAGGGCCGTCTACAATGAGCAGTTCTTC. It encodes CASSSLFGSGRAVYNEQFF.

The V call is TRBV5-1, the J call TRBJ2-1, with D tentatively TRBD2 (5 bases). The CDR3 contains 15 residues. Trimming cost V 4 bases and J 5 bases, with 16 bases left between them. Germline CDR1 reads SGHRS; CDR2 reads YFSETQ. The chain's CDR3 is CASSANRRADNEQFF. The CDR3, as DNA: TGCGCCAGCAGCGCAAATCGGCGGGCCGACAATGAGCAGTTCTTC.

In the case of this clone: Other DNA sequences in the same sample also yield this CDR3. The genes are TRBV5-4 and TRBJ2-7; no clear D gene. This CDR3 has 11 amino acids. The V end lost 4 bases, the J end lost 2 bases, and 4 bases lay between the germline ends. Germline assignment: CDR1 SGHNT and CDR2 YYREEE (reference sequence). In DNA, the CDR3 is TGTGCCAGCAGCAGTCCCTACGAGCAGTACTTC. It codes for CASSSPYEQYF.

This clone was seen just once. V gene TRBV2 combines with J gene TRBJ1-1; no clear D gene. The germline V and J ends were trimmed by 7 bases and 6 bases, with 24 bases remaining between them. Looked up from germline, CDR1 is SNHLY and CDR2 is FYNNEI. CDR3 length equals 16 residues. The CDR3 bases are TGTGCCAGCACCCGAGAGACCCCCCCCGGGGAGGCTGAAGCTTTCTTT. It is translated as CASTRETPPGEAEAFF.

This chain uses TRBV4-3 with TRBJ2-1; TRBD1 agrees at 7 bases. The V gene end was trimmed by 11 bases and the J gene end by 4 bases; junction bases not matched to a gene: 11. Germline loops: CDR1 LGHNA, CDR2 YSLEER. The CDR3 extends over 14 amino acids. The CDR3 region is CASSRDRDYNEQFF. The CDR3 DNA reads TGCGCCTCATCCCGGGACAGAGATTACAATGAGCAGTTCTTC.

V usage is TRBV27 and J usage is TRBJ2-7, with D possibly called TRBD1 or TRBD2 (5 bases each). The germline V and J ends were trimmed by 5 bases and 11 bases, with 16 bases remaining between them. CDR1 MNHEY and CDR2 SMNVEV come from the germline V gene (reference sequence). The CDR3 has 12 amino acids. CDR3 DNA sequence: TGTGCCAGCAGTCAGCTACCGGGACGGGAGTACTTC. Translated: CASSQLPGREYF.

The rearrangement uses TRBV5-4 and TRBJ2-1, with unresolved D. Per the germline V gene, CDR1 is SGHNT and CDR2 is YYREEE (reference sequence). V was shortened by 0 bases and J by 6 bases, with 4 bases between the two germline ends. The CDR3 contains 12 residues. In DNA, the CDR3 is TGTGCCAGCAGCTTGGAGGGCAATGAGCAGTTCTTC. Protein: CASSLEGNEQFF. Full variable domain (outside the CDR3, taken from reference TRBV5-4 and TRBJ2-1): ETGVTQSPTHLIKTRGQQVTLRCSSQSGHNTVSWYQQALGQGPQFIFQYYREEENGRGNFPPRFSGLQFPNYSSELNVNALELDDSALYLCASSLEGNEQFFGPGTRLTVL.

The chain employs TRBV2 and TRBJ2-5, with D perhaps matching TRBD2 (6 bases). From germline, CDR1 is SNHLY and CDR2 FYNNEI. V was clipped by 7 bases and J by 1 base, with 16 bases between them. The CDR3 has 15 amino acids. The CDR3 DNA follows: TGTGCCAGCACCGGGGGTGGGGTTGGCCAAGAGACCCAGTACTTC. Translation gives CASTGGGVGQETQYF.

The chain carries TRBV7-2 and TRBJ1-5; D not certain. Germline CDR1 reads SGHTA; CDR2 reads FQGNSA. This CDR3 spans 14 amino acids. V was cut by 1 base and J by 9 bases, with 13 bases left in between. CDR3 in amino acids: CASSLVRNSGPQHF. The CDR3 DNA reads TGTGCCAGCAGCTTAGTTCGGAACTCGGGGCCCCAGCATTTT.

This rearrangement joins TRBV16 to TRBJ1-2; D is perhaps TRBD1 (5 bases). Germline V gene sequence: CDR1 KGHSY, CDR2 FQNENV. This CDR3 is built from 13 residues. Trimming shortened V by 2 bases and J by 5 bases, and 9 bases separated the two germline ends. The CDR3 DNA follows: TGTGCCAGCAGCCAACGGGGGTTATATGGCTACACCTTC. It codes for CASSQRGLYGYTF.

This rearrangement joins TRBV5-1 to TRBJ2-5, with TRBD1 matching 7 bases. Per the germline V gene, CDR1 is SGHRS and CDR2 is YFSETQ. The CDR3 totals 15 residues. J was trimmed by 5 bases and V by 0 bases; bases with no gene match: 7. Here the CDR3 DNA reads TGCGCCAGCAGCTTGGCCGGGACAGAGATGGAGACCCAGTACTTC. Protein sequence: CASSLAGTEMETQYF.